These 13 T cell receptor beta chains originate from one sample sequenced in a study of OX40 agonist ivuxolimab in advanced cancers. Some clones are missing from TCRdb's copy, which holds only in-frame ones; the method was immunoSEQ multiplex PCR. The top ten hold over 9.5% of the sample, which has 65,000 to 90,000 clones, 75% to 90% seen once. Sequencing was performed on CD4+ or CD8+ T cells sorted from blood, taken in a trial of the OX40 agonist ivuxolimab. Source of these receptors: an adult with an advanced solid tumor such as melanoma, head and neck, liver or kidney cancer.

In its sample, this clone was seen a few times. This chain connects TRBV6-6 to TRBJ1-1; D is undetermined. V lost 2 bases, J lost 2 bases, and 12 bases lay in between. Germline V gives CDR1 MNHNY, CDR2 SVGAGI (reference sequence). The length of the CDR3 is 15 residues. CDR3 nucleotide sequence: TGTGCCAGCAGTTACGGGCGGGAGAGAAACACTGAAGCTTTCTTT. Amino acids: CASSYGRERNTEAFF.

The CDR3, as DNA: TGTGCCAGCAGCCCTGAATTATCCTACGAGCAGTACTTC. This codes for CASSPELSYEQYF. The rearrangement uses TRBV7-9 and TRBJ2-7; no clear D. V dropped 5 bases and J dropped 1 base, with 9 bases sitting between them. The CDR3 has 13 residues. The V gene's germline CDR1 is SEHNR and CDR2 FQNEAQ (reference sequence).

As regards this clone: Other DNA sequences from this sample encode an identical CDR3 as well. The V and J genes are TRBV27 and TRBJ2-7; no reliable D call. Germline lookup yields CDR1 MNHEY and CDR2 SMNVEV (reference sequence). The CDR3 sequence is 13 residues long. Trimming took 6 bases from V and 0 from J, leaving 9 bases between them. The CDR3 DNA follows: TGTGCCAGCAGCCTGGACCCCTCCTACGAGCAGTACTTC. Amino acids: CASSLDPSYEQYF.

The V gene is TRBV5-3, the J gene TRBJ1-1; TRBD1 matches 11 bases. TRBV5-3 is known as an ORF, though its function is uncertain. V lost 4 bases and J lost 1; bases outside the gene matches: 9. The CDR3 spans 17 residues. This CDR3 reads CARSTGQGVEGNTEAFF. CDR3 nucleotides: TGTGCCAGAAGCACGGGACAGGGGGTCGAAGGGAACACTGAAGCTTTCTTT.

The chain carries TRBV5-4 and TRBJ2-1; no clear D. Looked up from germline, CDR1 is SGHNT and CDR2 is YYREEE (reference sequence). CDR3 length: 13 amino acids. The V end lost 4 bases, the J end lost 10 bases, and 15 bases lay between the germline ends. CDR3 nucleotides: TGTGCCAGCAGCCCGCCGGGCGCGGCAGAGCAGTTCTTC. Protein: CASSPPGAAEQFF.

The chain couples TRBV6-4 to TRBJ2-1, with TRBD2 matching 7 bases. The CDR3 runs 14 residues. Germline CDR1 MRHNA, CDR2 SNTAGT. V gave up 2 bases and J gave up 9 bases; unmatched junction bases: 7. The CDR3 sequence: CASSDGVGGSEQFF. DNA for the CDR3: TGTGCCAGCAGTGACGGAGTTGGCGGGAGTGAGCAGTTCTTC.

The V call is TRBV30, the J call TRBJ1-1, with TRBD1 matching 7 bases. The CDR3 runs to 14 residues. Germline CDR1 is GTSNPN and CDR2 is SVGIG (reference sequence). V dropped 2 bases and J dropped 4; count of bases not matched to a gene: 7. The CDR3 DNA reads as TGTGCCTGGAGTTGGGACAGTCGGGCCACTGAAGCTTTCTTT. Its protein product is CAWSWDSRATEAFF.

The rearrangement uses TRBV11-2 and TRBJ2-1, with 10 bases fitting TRBD2. The ends lost 7 bases at V and 5 bases at J; junction bases unmatched: 11. CDR3 length: 16 residues. Germline CDR1 SGHAT, CDR2 FQNNGV. The CDR3 nucleotides are TGTGCCAGCACCAGATTAGCGGGGGGCCAGAACAATGAGCAGTTCTTC. Translation: CASTRLAGGQNNEQFF. The variable domain in full, completed from reference TRBV11-2 and TRBJ2-1, reads EAGVAQSPRYKIIEKRQSVAFWCNPISGHATLYWYQQILGQGPKLLIQFQNNGVVDDSQLPKDRFSAERLKGVDSTLKIQPAKLEDSAVYLCASTRLAGGQNNEQFFGPGTRLTVL.

The chain links TRBV7-9 to TRBJ2-2, with TRBD1 identical over 9 bases. The CDR3 has 17 amino acids. Looked up from germline, CDR1 is SEHNR and CDR2 is FQNEAQ (reference sequence). V shed 5 bases and J 0 bases; nucleotides not matched to a gene: 7. The CDR3 DNA reads as TGTGCCAGCAGCGCCTTGAGGGACAGGGCGAACACCGGGGAGCTGTTTTTT. Translating it yields CASSALRDRANTGELFF.

In DNA form, the CDR3 reads TGTGCCAGCAGCCGCGGGGACAGGGGGAATCTCGATGAGCAGTTCTTC. Translating it yields CASSRGDRGNLDEQFF. The gene calls are TRBV4-2 and TRBJ2-1; the match to TRBD1 covers 11 bases. The trim removed 4 bases at V and 8 bases at J, leaving 10 bases unmatched. Germline V gene sequence: CDR1 LGHNA, CDR2 YNFKEQ. The CDR3 contains 16 residues.

V is TRBV6-5 and J is TRBJ1-1; D is uncertain. CDR3 length: 14 amino acids. The V end lost 1 base, the J end lost 4 bases, and 10 bases lay between the germline ends. CDR1 and CDR2 (germline): MNHEY, SVGAGI. For the CDR3, the DNA is TGTGCCAGCAGTTACTTCAAAATGGGCACTGAAGCTTTCTTT. Protein sequence: CASSYFKMGTEAFF.

This chain links TRBV27 with TRBJ2-7, with D perhaps assigned TRBD1 or TRBD2 (5 bases each). Per germline, CDR1 MNHEY and CDR2 SMNVEV (reference sequence). The CDR3 loop spans 14 amino acids. V lost 5 bases and J lost 1, with 12 bases in between. The CDR3 nucleotides read TGTGCCAGCAGTCGGGACGGACCATCCTACGAGCAGTACTTC. It yields the protein CASSRDGPSYEQYF.

This sequence joins TRBV6-5 and TRBJ2-2; D call uncertain. CDR1 MNHEY and CDR2 SVGAGI come from the germline V gene. Trimming shortened V by 4 bases and J by 4 bases, and 4 bases separated the two germline ends. The CDR3 length is 12 residues. CDR3 protein: CASSSGTGELFF. CDR3 DNA sequence: TGTGCCAGCAGTTCAGGCACCGGGGAGCTGTTTTTT.